This entry concerns a single TCR beta chain. Its specificity is not known. Both 60 Vbeta primers and 13 Jbeta primers went into the PCR. Sequencing was performed with immunoSEQ multiplex PCR; in TCRdb, only in-frame clones are kept and a portion is missing. The top ten clones hold around 5% of a sample with about 98,000 clones, 63% of them seen once. The sample originates from a study of cytomegalovirus exposure and HLA in healthy donors. The CDR3 is 16 amino acids. The germline CDR1 and CDR2 sequences are SGHRS and YFSETQ. V was clipped by 0 bases and J by 2 bases; unmatched bases: 6. Overall study results and limits: Accurate prediction of most subjects' HLA-A and HLA-B alleles from TCR beta sequences was reported.

Sequencing used PBMCs. The gene calls are TRBV5-1 and TRBJ2-7, with TRBD1 matching 9 bases. The sequence was obtained from a human donor in good health. The CDR3 sequence is CASSLGNRGLAYEQYF. The CDR3, as DNA: TGCGCCAGCAGCTTGGGGAACAGGGGGCTCGCCTACGAGCAGTACTTC.